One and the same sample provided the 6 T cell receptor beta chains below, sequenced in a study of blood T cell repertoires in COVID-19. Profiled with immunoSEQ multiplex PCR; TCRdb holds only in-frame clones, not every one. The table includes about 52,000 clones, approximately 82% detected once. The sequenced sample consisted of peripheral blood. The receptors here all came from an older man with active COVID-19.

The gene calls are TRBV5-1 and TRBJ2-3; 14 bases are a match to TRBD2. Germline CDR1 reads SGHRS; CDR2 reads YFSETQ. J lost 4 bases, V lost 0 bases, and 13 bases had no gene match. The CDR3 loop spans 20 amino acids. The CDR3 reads CASSLAGTSGGPSRADTQYF. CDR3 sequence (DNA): TGCGCCAGCAGCTTGGCGGGGACTAGCGGGGGCCCTAGTAGGGCAGATACGCAGTATTTT. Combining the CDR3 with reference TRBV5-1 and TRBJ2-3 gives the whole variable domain KAGVTQTPRYLIKTRGQQVTLSCSPISGHRSVSWYQQTPGQGLQFLFEYFSETQRNKGNFPGRFSGRQFSNSRSEMNVSTLELGDSALYLCASSLAGTSGGPSRADTQYFGPGTRLTVL.

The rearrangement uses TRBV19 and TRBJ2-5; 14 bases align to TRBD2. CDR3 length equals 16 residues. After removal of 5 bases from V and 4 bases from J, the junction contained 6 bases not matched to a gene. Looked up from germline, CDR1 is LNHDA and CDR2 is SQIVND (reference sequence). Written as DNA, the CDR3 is TGTGCCAGTAGTCCCCGACTAGCGGGGGGGAGAGAGACCCAGTACTTC. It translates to CASSPRLAGGRETQYF. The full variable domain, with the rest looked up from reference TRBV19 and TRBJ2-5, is DGGITQSPKYLFRKEGQNVTLSCEQNLNHDAMYWYRQDPGQGLRLIYYSQIVNDFQKGDIAEGYSVSREKKESFPLTVTSAQKNPTAFYLCASSPRLAGGRETQYFGPGTRLLVL.

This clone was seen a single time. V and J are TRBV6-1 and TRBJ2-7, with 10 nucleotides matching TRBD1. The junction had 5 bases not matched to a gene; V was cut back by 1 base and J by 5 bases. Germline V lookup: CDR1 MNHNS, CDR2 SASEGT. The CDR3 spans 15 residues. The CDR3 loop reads CASSEEAGTGDEQYF. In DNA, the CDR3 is TGTGCCAGCAGTGAAGAGGCCGGGACAGGGGACGAGCAGTACTTC.

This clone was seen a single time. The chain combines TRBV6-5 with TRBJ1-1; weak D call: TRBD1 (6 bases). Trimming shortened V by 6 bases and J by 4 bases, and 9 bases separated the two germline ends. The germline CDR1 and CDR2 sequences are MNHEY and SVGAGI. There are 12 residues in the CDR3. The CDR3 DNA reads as TGTGCCAGCAGCTCGACAGGCACTGAAGCTTTCTTT. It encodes CASSSTGTEAFF.

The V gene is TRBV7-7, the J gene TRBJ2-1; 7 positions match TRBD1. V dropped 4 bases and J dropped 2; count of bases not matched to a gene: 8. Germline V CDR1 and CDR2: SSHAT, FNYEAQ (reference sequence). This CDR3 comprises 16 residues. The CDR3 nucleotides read TGTGCCAGCAGCTCCACACAGGGGAGTGCCTACAATGAGCAGTTCTTC. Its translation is CASSSTQGSAYNEQFF.

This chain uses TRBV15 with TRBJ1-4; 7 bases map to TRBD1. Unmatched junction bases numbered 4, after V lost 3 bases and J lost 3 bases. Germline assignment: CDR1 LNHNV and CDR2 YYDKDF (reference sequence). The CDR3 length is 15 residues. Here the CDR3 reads CATSRGGTANEKLFF. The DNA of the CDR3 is TGTGCCACCAGCAGGGGCGGGACAGCTAATGAAAAACTGTTTTTT.